This T cell receptor beta chain was sequenced during a study of shared T cell receptors in the human thymus. This table comes from immunoSEQ multiplex PCR, and its TCRdb copy is limited to in-frame clones, with some not included. Here the sample spans more than 550,000 clones, approximately 85% being singletons. The CDR3 runs 17 residues. Looked up from germline, CDR1 is SGDLS and CDR2 is YYNGEE. V was clipped by 4 bases and J by 9 bases; unmatched bases: 17. These same data were also listed under a study on human thymus T cells. That study reports: Donor material was obtained from healthy Finnish infants undergoing corrective surgery for congenital heart defects. Corrective cardiac operations yielded the resected thymus tissue. Thymic and blood repertoires seemed to favor certain V and J genes. Thymic repertoires of unrelated individuals were reported in related research to overlap highly.

The receptor's source is a girl younger than two with a congenital heart defect. The material sequenced was thymocytes. V and J are TRBV9 and TRBJ2-1; 9 bases agree with TRBD2. The DNA for the CDR3 is TGTGCCAGCAGCCGACTACCCATAGCGGGGGTGGTGGGTGAGCAGTTCTTC. Translating gives CASSRLPIAGVVGEQFF.